The next 6 T cell receptor beta chains were all read from a single sample in a study of TIL therapy for anti-PD-1-resistant metastatic lung cancer. Time point defined: pre-treatment sample, taken before nivolumab and TIL therapy. The libraries were made with immunoSEQ v3. This table comes from immunoSEQ multiplex PCR, and its TCRdb copy is limited to in-frame clones, with some not included. The table has 50,000 to 65,000 clones, around four fifths seen once. The input for sequencing was blood, taken at baseline. These receptors were taken from a person between 25 and 79 years old with non-small cell lung cancer.

The chain employs TRBV6-6 and TRBJ1-4; TRBD1 matches at 9 bases. CDR1 and CDR2 from the germline V gene are MNHNY and SVGAGI (reference sequence). This CDR3 spans 16 amino acids. With V trimmed by 2 bases and J by 8 bases, 9 bases remained unmatched. The CDR3 loop reads CASSYTPGTGREKLFF. For the CDR3, the DNA is TGTGCCAGCAGTTACACTCCCGGGACAGGGAGGGAAAAACTGTTTTTT.

The chain links TRBV5-6 to TRBJ2-7; 12 nucleotides align to TRBD2. This CDR3 is built from 17 residues. Germline loops: CDR1 SGHDT, CDR2 YYEEEE. The trim removed 3 bases at V and 2 bases at J, leaving 9 bases unmatched. The CDR3 loop reads CASSWATSGGPAYEQYF. CDR3 in DNA: TGTGCCAGCAGCTGGGCGACTAGCGGGGGACCGGCCTACGAGCAGTACTTC.

V gene TRBV6-2 or TRBV6-3 combines with J gene TRBJ1-1; perhaps TRBD1 as D (5 bases). This CDR3 has 13 amino acids. The germline CDR1 and CDR2 sequences are MNHEY and SVGEGT. The ends were cut back, 5 bases at V and 3 bases at J, with 10 bases in the middle. The CDR3 nucleotides are TGTGCCAGCAGTGACAGAGACTACACTGAAGCTTTCTTT. This gives the protein CASSDRDYTEAFF.

V usage is TRBV9 and J usage is TRBJ2-5, with TRBD1 matching 8 bases. After removal of 4 bases from V and 4 bases from J, the junction contained 9 bases not matched to a gene. The CDR3 covers 15 residues. CDR1 and CDR2 (germline): SGDLS, YYNGEE. CDR3 in DNA: TGTGCCAGCAGCATTCGGACAGGGAAGGCAGAGACCCAGTACTTC. Translating gives CASSIRTGKAETQYF.

Written as DNA, the CDR3 is TGTGCCAGCTCTCTCGACCTCGGTGCCGGGGAGCTGTTTTTT. This encodes CASSLDLGAGELFF. V is TRBV18 and J is TRBJ2-2; no clear D. V lost 6 bases and J 6 bases, leaving 14 bases between the germline ends. There are 14 residues in the CDR3. Germline V CDR1 and CDR2: KGHSH, LQKENI.

This clone was seen a few times. This rearrangement joins TRBV18 to TRBJ2-7; 7 bases fit TRBD1. The J segment lost 2 bases and the V segment lost 2 bases, leaving 9 bases of the junction unmatched. This CDR3 has 16 residues. Germline CDR1 is KGHSH and CDR2 is LQKENI. The CDR3 here is CASSPSGTAIPYEQYF. CDR3 coding DNA: TGTGCCAGCTCACCATCCGGGACAGCTATACCCTACGAGCAGTACTTC.